This TCR beta chain is from a study of cytomegalovirus exposure and HLA in healthy donors. The PCR had 60 Vbeta and 13 Jbeta primers. Clones were read by immunoSEQ multiplex PCR, and TCRdb kept only the in-frame ones, dropping some. Here the sample spans 75,000 to 100,000 clones, roughly 74% being singletons. Healthy bone marrow donors supplied every sample. The study, taken as a whole, reports: A later analysis found common viral pathogens apparently linked to several of the most significant clusters. No immune exposure information besides CMV serostatus was available.

Germline-derived CDR1 and CDR2 are SGHAT and FQNNGV. This CDR3 is 14 amino acids long. Trimming at V came to 5 bases and at J to 7 bases, leaving 9 bases not matched to a gene. In regard to this clone: Its target is not known.

The chain employs TRBV11-2 and TRBJ1-2, with TRBD1 matching over 8 bases. The sample comprised PBMCs. This clonotype was sampled from a woman in her 70s in good health and CMV-seropositive. The CDR3 bases are TGTGCCAGCAGCCTAGGGTCAGGGGGCTTTGGCTACACCTTC. Translated: CASSLGSGGFGYTF.